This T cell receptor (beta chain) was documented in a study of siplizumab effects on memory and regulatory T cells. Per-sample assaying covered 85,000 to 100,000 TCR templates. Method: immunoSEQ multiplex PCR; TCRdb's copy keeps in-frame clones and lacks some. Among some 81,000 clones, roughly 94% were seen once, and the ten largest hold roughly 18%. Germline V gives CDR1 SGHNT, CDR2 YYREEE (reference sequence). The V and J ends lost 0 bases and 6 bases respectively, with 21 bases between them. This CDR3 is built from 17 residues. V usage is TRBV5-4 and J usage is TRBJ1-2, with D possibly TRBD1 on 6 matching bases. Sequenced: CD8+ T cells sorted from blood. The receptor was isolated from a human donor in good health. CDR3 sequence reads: CASSLGGRGRFRHGYTF. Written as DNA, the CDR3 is TGTGCCAGCAGCTTGGGTGGCAGGGGACGGTTTAGGCATGGCTACACCTTC. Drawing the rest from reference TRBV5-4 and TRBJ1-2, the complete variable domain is ETGVTQSPTHLIKTRGQQVTLRCSSQSGHNTVSWYQQALGQGPQFIFQYYREEENGRGNFPPRFSGLQFPNYSSELNVNALELDDSALYLCASSLGGRGRFRHGYTFGSGTRLTVV.